Below are 30 T cell receptor beta chains sequenced from a single sample in a study of neoadjuvant anti-PD-1 for oral cavity cancer. Time point in this sample: after neoadjuvant nivolumab, at surgical resection. The repertoire was sequenced with immunoSEQ multiplex PCR; TCRdb's copy has only in-frame clones and lacks some. Among roughly 8,800 clones listed, 60% to 65% were seen once. This sample comprised PBMCs, obtained after nivolumab (anti-PD-1) treatment. These receptors were taken from a person aged 35-79 years with oral cavity squamous cell carcinoma.

Only a few counts were recorded for this clone. The V and J genes are TRBV10-3 and TRBJ1-1; the D gene is possibly TRBD1 (6 bases). Trimming left V 0 bases short and J 9 bases short, with 14 bases between. The CDR3 is 14 amino acids. The germline CDR1 and CDR2 sequences are ENHRY and SYGVKD. The CDR3 region has the DNA TGTGCCATCAGTGAGTCTGGGACAATACCTAAAGCTTTCTTT. Its translation is CAISESGTIPKAFF.

The chain couples TRBV5-6 to TRBJ2-2; D is undetermined. V lost 0 bases and J lost 6, with 12 bases in between. The CDR3 has 15 residues. Germline V gene data show CDR1 as SGHDT and CDR2 as YYEEEE. CDR3 nucleotides: TGTGCCAGCAGCTTGGCCGCCCTTATGGCCGGGGAGCTGTTTTTT. Amino acid sequence: CASSLAALMAGELFF.

This clone occurred a few times. V gene TRBV29-1 combines with J gene TRBJ2-2, with TRBD1 matching over 8 bases. The CDR3 contains 15 residues. V shed 6 bases, J shed 5 bases, and the junction held 11 bases outside the gene matches. Looked up from germline, CDR1 is SQVTM and CDR2 is ANQGSEA. Here the CDR3 reads CSVAGTGLRTGELFF. The CDR3 DNA is TGCAGCGTCGCCGGGACAGGTCTAAGAACCGGGGAGCTGTTTTTT.

This clone has only a few counts. The chain has TRBV27 and TRBJ2-6; TRBD1 or TRBD2 may be the D gene (5 bases each). V dropped 1 base and J dropped 0 bases, with 7 bases sitting between them. Germline V gene lookup returns CDR1 MNHEY and CDR2 SMNVEV (reference sequence). The CDR3 is 16 amino acids. This CDR3 is CASSLWGSSGANVLTF. The CDR3 DNA is TGTGCCAGCAGTTTATGGGGGAGCTCTGGGGCCAACGTCCTGACTTTC. The whole variable domain, remainder taken from reference TRBV27 and TRBJ2-6, is EAQVTQNPRYLITVTGKKLTVTCSQNMNHEYMSWYRQDPGLGLRQIYYSMNVEVTDKGDVPEGYKVSRKEKRNFPLILESPSPNQTSLYFCASSLWGSSGANVLTFGAGSRLTVL.

The chain uses TRBV25-1 and TRBJ2-7; D is unresolved. The CDR3 is made up of 12 amino acids. The germline gives CDR1 MGHDK, CDR2 SYGVNS. Deletions cut 5 bases from V and 3 bases from J, with 8 bases between. CDR3 bases: TGTGCCAGCAGTCCTGCTGGCTACGAGCAGTACTTC. Protein sequence: CASSPAGYEQYF.

J is TRBJ1-1 and V is TRBV7-2, with 7 bases fitting TRBD1. Germline assignment: CDR1 SGHTA and CDR2 FQGNSA. The CDR3 contains 14 residues. J was trimmed by 10 bases and V by 2 bases; bases with no gene match: 10. The CDR3 coding sequence is TGTGCCAGCAGCTTACGACAGGGAGATATCGTAGCTTTCTTT. This codes for CASSLRQGDIVAFF.

This chain joins TRBV7-6 and TRBJ2-7; tentatively, D is TRBD1 (6 bases). The CDR3 is 13 amino acids. Germline assignment: CDR1 SGHVS and CDR2 FNYEAQ. V lost 4 bases and J 1 base, leaving 8 bases between the germline ends. The CDR3 DNA reads as TGTGCCAGCAGCTATGGACAGTCCTACGAGCAGTACTTC. Protein: CASSYGQSYEQYF.

The chain has TRBV27 and TRBJ2-2; perhaps TRBD1 as D (5 bases). The CDR3 consists of 15 residues. Trimming took 2 bases from V and 0 from J, leaving 7 bases between them. Germline CDR1 reads MNHEY; CDR2 reads SMNVEV (reference sequence). CDR3 bases: TGTGCCAGCAGTTTAAGGGGCGCGAACACCGGGGAGCTGTTTTTT. Protein product: CASSLRGANTGELFF.

This clone appeared a single time. The V call is TRBV4-1, the J call TRBJ2-7; no clear D. Trimming removed 1 base from V and 4 bases from J, with 8 bases in between. The CDR3 consists of 13 residues. Germline assignment: CDR1 MGHRA and CDR2 YSYEKL. CDR3 protein: CASSQARGYEQYF. CDR3 in DNA: TGCGCCAGCAGCCAAGCCCGAGGATACGAGCAGTACTTC.

This clone was counted between two and nine times. The chain combines TRBV9 with TRBJ2-5; TRBD2 aligns across 11 bases. The J segment lost 5 bases and the V segment lost 0 bases, leaving 6 bases of the junction unmatched. CDR3 length: 16 amino acids. From germline, CDR1 is SGDLS and CDR2 YYNGEE. CDR3 sequence (DNA): TGTGCCAGCAGCGTAGGAGGTAGCGGGAGGGGGGAGACCCAGTACTTC. Protein product: CASSVGGSGRGETQYF.

V usage is TRBV5-1 and J usage is TRBJ2-7; TRBD2 agrees at 7 bases. This CDR3 spans 15 amino acids. V shed 4 bases, J shed 6 bases, and the junction held 13 bases outside the gene matches. In germline, CDR1 is SGHRS, CDR2 YFSETQ. In DNA, the CDR3 is TGCGCCAGCAGCCCAGCTCGGGCGGGCGGGGGCGAGCAGTACTTC. Its translation is CASSPARAGGGEQYF.

The chain links TRBV7-8 to TRBJ1-2; TRBD1 matches at 12 bases. Trimming removed 1 base from V and 6 bases from J; junction bases left unmatched: 3. This CDR3 is 15 amino acids long. Germline values: CDR1 SGHVS, CDR2 FQNEAQ. The CDR3 DNA reads TGTGCCAGCAGCTTAGTTGGGACAGGGGGCGATGGCTACACCTTC. It yields the protein CASSLVGTGGDGYTF.

The genes are TRBV27 and TRBJ2-7; D is possibly TRBD2 (6 bases). The CDR3 consists of 13 residues. Germline CDR1 and CDR2: MNHEY and SMNVEV (reference sequence). V was cut by 4 bases and J by 0 bases, with 7 bases left in between. The CDR3 nucleotides read TGTGCCAGCAGTTCCGGGGGCTCCTACGAGCAGTACTTC. It translates to CASSSGGSYEQYF.

V is TRBV29-1 and J is TRBJ1-2; 9 bases map to TRBD1. Germline CDR1 reads SQVTM; CDR2 reads ANQGSEA. The CDR3 spans 14 residues. V trimming: 8 bases; J trimming: 8 bases; junction bases outside the gene matches: 15. The CDR3 here is CSSLEEDRGHGYTF. CDR3 nucleotide sequence: TGCAGCTCCCTTGAGGAGGACAGGGGCCACGGCTACACCTTC.

The V and J genes are TRBV6-1 and TRBJ2-5, with 8 nucleotides matching TRBD1. From germline, CDR1 is MNHNS and CDR2 SASEGT. Losses at the gene ends were 5 bases for V and 5 bases for J; bases not matched to a gene: 7. The CDR3 is made up of 14 amino acids. The CDR3 is CASSRQGAWETQYF. The CDR3 nucleotides read TGTGCCAGCAGTAGGCAGGGGGCTTGGGAGACCCAGTACTTC.

This clone has just a few counts. This rearrangement joins TRBV19 to TRBJ1-1; D gene ambiguous. The CDR3 totals 15 residues. Germline assignment: CDR1 LNHDA and CDR2 SQIVND (reference sequence). V shed 6 bases and J shed 1 base, with 15 bases lying between them. This CDR3 is CASRLLPTSNTEAFF. The CDR3 DNA is TGTGCCAGTAGGCTCCTCCCGACCTCGAACACTGAAGCTTTCTTT.

This chain connects TRBV27 to TRBJ2-6; no clear D gene. Germline lookup yields CDR1 MNHEY and CDR2 SMNVEV (reference sequence). Trimming stripped 10 bases from V and 0 bases from J, with 19 bases between. This CDR3 contains 17 residues. The CDR3 is CATARTALVSGANVLTF. The CDR3 DNA sequence: TGTGCCACCGCCCGGACGGCCCTCGTCTCTGGGGCCAACGTCCTGACTTTC.

The rearrangement links TRBV10-1 to TRBJ2-7; D is unresolved. Germline V gene lookup returns CDR1 WNHNN and CDR2 SYGVQD (reference sequence). The CDR3 is made up of 14 amino acids. V was clipped by 0 bases and J by 2 bases, with 8 bases between them. The CDR3 DNA is TGCGCCAGCAGTGAGTCTAGCAACGCCTACGAGCAGTACTTC. This sequence encodes CASSESSNAYEQYF.

This sequence joins TRBV10-2 and TRBJ1-5; the D is unclear. CDR1 and CDR2 (germline): WSHSY, SAAADI. CDR3 size: 15 residues. Trimming cost V 0 bases and J 0 bases, with 6 bases left between them. The CDR3 sequence is CASSESPGSNQPQHF. The CDR3, as DNA: TGCGCCAGCAGTGAGTCCCCAGGTAGCAATCAGCCCCAGCATTTT.

The chain employs TRBV5-5 and TRBJ1-1; D ambiguous. V lost 4 bases and J lost 0, with 13 bases in between. The CDR3 loop spans 15 amino acids. Germline CDR1 and CDR2: SGHKS and YYEKEE (reference sequence). The CDR3 sequence is CASSLLEALNTEAFF. The CDR3 nucleotides are TGTGCCAGCAGCCTCCTTGAGGCACTGAACACTGAAGCTTTCTTT.

This clone occurred a few times. V and J are TRBV29-1 and TRBJ1-4; no definite D call. CDR1 is SQVTM, CDR2 ANQGSEA, per germline. The V gene lost 6 bases and the J gene lost 2 bases, with 4 bases spanning the gap. The CDR3 is made up of 11 amino acids. CDR3 sequence (DNA): TGCAGCGTCAGGACTAATGAAAAACTGTTTTTT. Protein product: CSVRTNEKLFF. Drawing the rest from reference TRBV29-1 and TRBJ1-4, the complete variable domain is SAVISQKPSRDICQRGTSLTIQCQVDSQVTMMFWYRQQPGQSLTLIATANQGSEATYESGFVIDKFPISRPNLTFSTLTVSNMSPEDSSIYLCSVRTNEKLFFGSGTQLSVL.

This clone was counted only a few times. The chain combines TRBV30 with TRBJ1-1; D gene unclear. The CDR3 is 14 residues long. The V end lost 0 bases, the J end lost 4 bases, and 12 bases lay between the germline ends. The V gene's germline CDR1 is GTSNPN and CDR2 SVGIG (reference sequence). DNA of the CDR3: TGTGCCTGGAGTGTCTCCGACGGACGCACTGAAGCTTTCTTT. Translated, it gives CAWSVSDGRTEAFF.

V and J are TRBV11-2 and TRBJ2-1; possible D gene TRBD2, 7 bases. Germline V gene lookup returns CDR1 SGHAT and CDR2 FQNNGV. Between the trimmed V and J ends, which lost 2 bases and 8 bases, there was a span of 19 bases. This CDR3 region has 16 residues. CDR3 in amino acids: CASSLLRGGTAHEQFF. CDR3 nucleotides: TGTGCCAGCAGCTTATTGAGGGGGGGGACTGCCCATGAGCAGTTCTTC.

The V call is TRBV5-1, the J call TRBJ1-2, with a weak D call TRBD1 (6 bases). Trimming stripped 4 bases from V and 5 bases from J, with 12 bases between. Germline loops: CDR1 SGHRS, CDR2 YFSETQ. The CDR3 is 13 amino acids. Here the CDR3 reads CASSEGVGYGYTF. CDR3 nucleotide sequence: TGCGCCAGCAGCGAGGGGGTAGGGTATGGCTACACCTTC.

This clone occurred once. The V gene is TRBV5-4, the J gene TRBJ2-1; TRBD2 matches at 10 bases. The length of the CDR3 is 12 residues. V shed 5 bases and J 9 bases; nucleotides not matched to a gene: 2. CDR1 and CDR2 (germline): SGHNT, YYREEE (reference sequence). This chain's CDR3 is CASRRTSGEQFF. The CDR3 DNA sequence: TGTGCCAGCAGGCGGACTAGCGGTGAGCAGTTCTTC.

This chain links TRBV5-5 with TRBJ1-5; the match to TRBD1 covers 9 bases. From germline, CDR1 is SGHKS and CDR2 YYEKEE (reference sequence). The junction had 6 bases not matched to a gene; V was cut back by 5 bases and J by 6 bases. The CDR3 totals 14 residues. The CDR3 sequence: CASRAGTGTQPQHF. In DNA form, the CDR3 reads TGTGCCAGCAGGGCCGGGACAGGGACTCAGCCCCAGCATTTT.

The gene calls are TRBV5-1 and TRBJ1-2, with TRBD1 as a possible D gene (5 bases). The V gene's germline CDR1 is SGHRS and CDR2 YFSETQ. V shed 4 bases and J shed 2 bases, with 12 bases lying between them. The length of the CDR3 is 14 residues. CDR3 bases: TGCGCCAGCAGCCAGACCCCAGGGAACTATGGCTACACCTTC. Its translation: CASSQTPGNYGYTF.

This clone appeared once. This chain joins TRBV19 and TRBJ2-7; D is unresolved. The V gene lost 3 bases and the J gene lost 4 bases, with 7 bases spanning the gap. The CDR3 extends over 12 amino acids. Germline V gene data show CDR1 as LNHDA and CDR2 as SQIVND (reference sequence). CDR3 DNA sequence: TGTGCCAGTAGTATGGGTGTTTACGAGCAGTACTTC. Translated, it gives CASSMGVYEQYF.

This chain links TRBV6-1 with TRBJ2-3, with 8 bases lining up with TRBD2. CDR1 is MNHNS, CDR2 SASEGT, per germline. V gave up 4 bases and J gave up 3 bases; unmatched junction bases: 9. The CDR3 consists of 16 residues. Written as DNA, the CDR3 is TGTGCCAGCAGTGGCCAGCGGGGGTTTGGAACAGATACGCAGTATTTT. It specifies CASSGQRGFGTDTQYF.

This chain joins TRBV4-1 and TRBJ2-7, with TRBD1 matching over 7 bases. This CDR3 has 15 residues. V trimming: 1 base; J trimming: 2 bases; junction bases outside the gene matches: 5. Germline V gene data show CDR1 as MGHRA and CDR2 as YSYEKL. The chain's CDR3 is CASSQVGGQPYEQYF. The CDR3 DNA reads TGCGCCAGCAGCCAAGTAGGGGGCCAACCCTACGAGCAGTACTTC.